This T cell receptor beta chain was obtained from a study of siplizumab effects on memory and regulatory T cells (dated by TCRdb to about 2019). Turning to the overall study: The study looked at the effect of siplizumab, an anti-CD2 antibody, on alloreactive T-cell subsets in allogeneic mixed lymphocyte reactions made from human PBMCs. Paper-wide results and their limitations: Roughly 80-95% of proliferating CD4+ or CD8+ clones could not be assigned a naive or memory phenotype. Because sequences at frequencies below about 10^-5 were poorly captured, only a minor fraction of alloreactive clones could be mapped back to unstimulated subsets. Whether proliferating Tregs from siplizumab cultures were suppressive was not functionally confirmed. Compared with memory T cells, unstimulated naive T cells appeared more diverse, and naive cells seemed to make a substantial contribution to the alloresponse. Among mappable alloreactive CD4+ clones, an average Treg-derived fraction of over 60% was observed with siplizumab, compared with roughly 27% in control reactions. Siplizumab significantly reduced the cumulative frequency of alloreactive sequences traceable to unstimulated CD4+ memory T cells.

To prepare the library, the immunoSEQ multiplex PCR assay was applied. Each sample had some 96,000 TCR templates assayed by the deep sequencing platform. Genomic DNA extracted from sorted T cells was the material used for TCRbeta CDR3 sequencing. The study's processing was this. The R programming language was used for the clonal analysis of the TCRbeta CDR3 data. Unstimulated samples were compared with post-reaction CFSE-low samples to define alloreactive CD4+ and CD8+ clones. Regulatory or non-regulatory origin of alloreactive CD4+ clones was assigned by matching sequences to the sorted unstimulated Treg and non-Treg repertoires. TCRdb retrieved this table from immuneACCESS and kept in-frame rearrangements only. Not all clones are present; in checked studies, unresolved V genes account for under half, and no reason is known for the remainder. That table gives V, J and clone size, and the DNA gave D and trimming. The sample table contains about 87,000 clones; only one count was recorded for around 89% of them. 15% of the sample lies in the top ten.

TCRbeta CDR3 sequencing was performed on sorted unstimulated T cells and on proliferating T cells recovered from mixed lymphocyte reactions. Fresh whole blood from some eleven HLA-typed healthy donors was used to isolate PBMCs. From the cysteine through the phenylalanine, the CDR3 covers 11 amino acids. This entry keeps only the CDR3 DNA: 33 bases, framed from base 1. V is cut by 7 bases and J by 9 bases, and the space between the germline ends is 10 bases. CDR1 MNHNS and CDR2 SASEGT were looked up in the germline V gene. This clone has only a few counts. This clone's antigen is unknown. Base-call qualities are not available, and no considerably larger clone is one nucleotide away.

The sample was CD4+ T cells sorted from blood. This clonotype originated in a human donor in good health. The rearrangement joined TRBV6-1 to TRBJ1-5, with the D gene not clear enough to name. The bases are TGTGCCAGCACGACGGCAGGGCCCCAGCATTTT. The resulting protein is CASTTAGPQHF.